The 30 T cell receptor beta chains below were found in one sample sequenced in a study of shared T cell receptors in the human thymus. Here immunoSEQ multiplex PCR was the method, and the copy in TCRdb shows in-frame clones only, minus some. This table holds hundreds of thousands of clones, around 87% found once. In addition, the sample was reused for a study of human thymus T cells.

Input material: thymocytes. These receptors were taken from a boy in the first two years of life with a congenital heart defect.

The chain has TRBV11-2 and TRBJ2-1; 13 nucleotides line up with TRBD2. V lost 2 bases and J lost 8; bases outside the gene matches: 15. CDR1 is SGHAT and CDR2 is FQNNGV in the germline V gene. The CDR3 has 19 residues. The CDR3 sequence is CASSLPRLAGGYSSDEQFF. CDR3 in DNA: TGTGCCAGCAGCTTACCACGACTAGCGGGAGGCTATAGTAGTGATGAGCAGTTCTTC.

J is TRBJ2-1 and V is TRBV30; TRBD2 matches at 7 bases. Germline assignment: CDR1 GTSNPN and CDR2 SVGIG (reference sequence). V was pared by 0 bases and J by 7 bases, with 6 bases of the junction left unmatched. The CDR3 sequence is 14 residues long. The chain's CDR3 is CAWSVRGDLNEQFF. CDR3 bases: TGTGCCTGGAGTGTACGGGGGGACTTGAATGAGCAGTTCTTC. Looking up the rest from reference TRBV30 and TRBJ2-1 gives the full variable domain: SQTIHQWPATLVQPVGSPLSLECTVEGTSNPNLYWYRQAAGRGLQLLFYSVGIGQISSEVPQNLSASRPQDRQFILSSKKLLLSDSGFYLCAWSVRGDLNEQFFGPGTRLTVL.

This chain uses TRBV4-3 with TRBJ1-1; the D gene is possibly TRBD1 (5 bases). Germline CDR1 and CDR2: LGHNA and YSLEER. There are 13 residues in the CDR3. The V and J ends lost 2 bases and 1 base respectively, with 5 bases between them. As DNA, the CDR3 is TGCGCCAGCAGCCAAACAGGGAACACTGAAGCTTTCTTT. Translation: CASSQTGNTEAFF.

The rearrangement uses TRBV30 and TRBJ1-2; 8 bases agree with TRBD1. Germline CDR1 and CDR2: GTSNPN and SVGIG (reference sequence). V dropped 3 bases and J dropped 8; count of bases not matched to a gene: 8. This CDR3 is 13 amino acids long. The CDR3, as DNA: TGTGCCTGGAGATGGGCAGGGGGCAGCGGCTACACCTTC. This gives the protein CAWRWAGGSGYTF.

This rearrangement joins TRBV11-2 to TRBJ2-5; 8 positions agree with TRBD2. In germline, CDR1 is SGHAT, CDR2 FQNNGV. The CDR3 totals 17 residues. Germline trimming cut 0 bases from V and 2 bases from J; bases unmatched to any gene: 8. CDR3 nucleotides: TGTGCCAGCAGCTTAGATCTTGCGGGGGGCAAACAAGAGACCCAGTACTTC. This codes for CASSLDLAGGKQETQYF.

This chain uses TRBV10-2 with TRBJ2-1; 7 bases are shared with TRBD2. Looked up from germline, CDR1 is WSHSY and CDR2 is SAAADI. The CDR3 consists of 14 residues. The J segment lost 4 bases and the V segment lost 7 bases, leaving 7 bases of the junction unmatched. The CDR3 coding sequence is TGCGCCAGCACTCTTGGACTAGGTTACAATGAGCAGTTCTTC. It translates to CASTLGLGYNEQFF.

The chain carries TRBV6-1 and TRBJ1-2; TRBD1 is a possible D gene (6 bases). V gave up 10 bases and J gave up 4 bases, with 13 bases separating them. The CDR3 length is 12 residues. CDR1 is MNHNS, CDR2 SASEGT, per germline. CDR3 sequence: CAIRTDLYGYTF. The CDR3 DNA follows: TGTGCCATCCGGACAGACCTCTATGGCTACACCTTC.

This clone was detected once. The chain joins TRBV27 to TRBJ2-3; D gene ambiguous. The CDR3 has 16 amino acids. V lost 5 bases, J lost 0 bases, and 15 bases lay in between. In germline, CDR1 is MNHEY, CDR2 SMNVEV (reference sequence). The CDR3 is CASSRSQPSSTDTQYF. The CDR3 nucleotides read TGTGCCAGCAGTAGGTCACAGCCTTCTAGCACAGATACGCAGTATTTT.

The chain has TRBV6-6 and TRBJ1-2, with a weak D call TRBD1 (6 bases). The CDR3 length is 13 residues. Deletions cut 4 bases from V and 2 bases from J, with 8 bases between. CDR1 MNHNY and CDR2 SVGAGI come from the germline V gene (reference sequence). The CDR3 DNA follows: TGTGCCAGCAGTTTACAGGGAAACTATGGCTACACCTTC. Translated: CASSLQGNYGYTF.

CDR3 bases: TGCGCCAGCAGCTCAGGGACTCCGACGAAGGAAAAACTGTTTTTT. As protein: CASSSGTPTKEKLFF. The chain couples TRBV5-1 to TRBJ1-4, with a weak D call TRBD1 (5 bases). The V and J ends lost 3 bases and 8 bases respectively, with 17 bases between them. This CDR3 region has 15 residues. The germline V gene has CDR1 SGHRS and CDR2 YFSETQ.

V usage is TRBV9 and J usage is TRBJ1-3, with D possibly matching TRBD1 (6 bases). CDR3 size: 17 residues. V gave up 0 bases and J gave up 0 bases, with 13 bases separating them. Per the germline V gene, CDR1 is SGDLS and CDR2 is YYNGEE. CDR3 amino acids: CASSVGQVPLSGNTIYF. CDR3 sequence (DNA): TGTGCCAGCAGCGTAGGACAGGTCCCCCTCTCTGGAAACACCATATATTTT.

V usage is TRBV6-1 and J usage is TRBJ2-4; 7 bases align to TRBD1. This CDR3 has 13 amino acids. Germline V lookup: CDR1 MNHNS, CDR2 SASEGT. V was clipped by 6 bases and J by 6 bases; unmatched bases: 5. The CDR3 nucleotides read TGTGCCAGCAGAGGGGGCTCGGTAAACATTCAGTACTTC. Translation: CASRGGSVNIQYF.

CDR3 loop: CASGEGRGYYNEQFF. In DNA, the CDR3 is TGTGCCAGCGGGGAAGGGAGGGGGTACTACAATGAGCAGTTCTTC. This chain links TRBV19 with TRBJ2-1, with D maybe TRBD2 (7 bases). This CDR3 is built from 15 residues. The V gene's germline CDR1 is LNHDA and CDR2 SQIVND (reference sequence). V dropped 9 bases and J dropped 3 bases, with 18 bases sitting between them. Together with reference TRBV19 and TRBJ2-1, the CDR3 gives the full variable domain: DGGITQSPKYLFRKEGQNVTLSCEQNLNHDAMYWYRQDPGQGLRLIYYSQIVNDFQKGDIAEGYSVSREKKESFPLTVTSAQKNPTAFYLCASGEGRGYYNEQFFGPGTRLTVL.

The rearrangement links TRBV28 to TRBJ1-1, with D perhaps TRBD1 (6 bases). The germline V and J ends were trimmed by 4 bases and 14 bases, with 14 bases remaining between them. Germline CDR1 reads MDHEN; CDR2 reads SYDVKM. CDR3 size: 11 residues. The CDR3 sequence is CASSSWDMTFF. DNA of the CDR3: TGTGCCAGCAGTTCCTGGGACATGACGTTCTTT.

CDR3 amino acids: CASSLEGGLAPRTDTQYF. In DNA form, the CDR3 reads TGCGCCAGCAGCTTGGAGGGGGGACTAGCGCCACGGACGGATACGCAGTATTTT. The J gene is TRBJ2-3, the V gene TRBV5-1, with 10 positions matching TRBD2. Germline values: CDR1 SGHRS, CDR2 YFSETQ. CDR3 length: 18 amino acids. Losses at the gene ends were 0 bases for V and 6 bases for J; bases not matched to a gene: 13.

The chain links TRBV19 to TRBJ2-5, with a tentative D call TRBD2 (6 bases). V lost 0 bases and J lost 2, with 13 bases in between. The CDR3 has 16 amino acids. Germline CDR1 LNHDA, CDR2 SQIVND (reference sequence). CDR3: CASSIDTRGRQETQYF. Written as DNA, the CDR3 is TGTGCCAGTAGTATAGATACCCGGGGGAGGCAAGAGACCCAGTACTTC.

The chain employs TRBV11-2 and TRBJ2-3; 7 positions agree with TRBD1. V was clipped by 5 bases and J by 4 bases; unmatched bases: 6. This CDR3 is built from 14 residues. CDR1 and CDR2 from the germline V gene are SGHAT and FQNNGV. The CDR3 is CASSTEGGADTQYF. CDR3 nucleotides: TGTGCCAGCAGCACAGAAGGGGGCGCAGATACGCAGTATTTT.

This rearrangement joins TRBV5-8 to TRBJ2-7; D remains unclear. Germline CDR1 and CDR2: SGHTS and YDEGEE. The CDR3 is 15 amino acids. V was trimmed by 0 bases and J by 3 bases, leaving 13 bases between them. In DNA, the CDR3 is TGTGCCAGCAGCTTGGAGTCCAGACAAATCTACGAGCAGTACTTC. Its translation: CASSLESRQIYEQYF.

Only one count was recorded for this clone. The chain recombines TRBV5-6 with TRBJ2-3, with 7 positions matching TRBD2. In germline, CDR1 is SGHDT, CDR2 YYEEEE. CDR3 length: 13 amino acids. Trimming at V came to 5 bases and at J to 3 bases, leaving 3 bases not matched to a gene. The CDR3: CASRREVTDTQYF. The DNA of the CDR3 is TGTGCCAGCAGACGGGAGGTTACAGATACGCAGTATTTT.

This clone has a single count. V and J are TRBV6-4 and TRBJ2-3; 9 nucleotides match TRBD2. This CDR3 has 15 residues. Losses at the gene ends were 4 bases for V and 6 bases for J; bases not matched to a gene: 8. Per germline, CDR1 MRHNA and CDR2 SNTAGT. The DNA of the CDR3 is TGTGCCAGCAGTGTGTCTAGCGGGGTTGGGGATACGCAGTATTTT. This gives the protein CASSVSSGVGDTQYF.

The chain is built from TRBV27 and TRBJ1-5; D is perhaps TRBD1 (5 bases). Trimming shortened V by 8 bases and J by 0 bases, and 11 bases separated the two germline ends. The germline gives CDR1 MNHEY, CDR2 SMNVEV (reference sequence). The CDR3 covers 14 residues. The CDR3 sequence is CASRRAVSNQPQHF. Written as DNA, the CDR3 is TGTGCCAGCCGCAGGGCGGTTAGCAATCAGCCCCAGCATTTT.

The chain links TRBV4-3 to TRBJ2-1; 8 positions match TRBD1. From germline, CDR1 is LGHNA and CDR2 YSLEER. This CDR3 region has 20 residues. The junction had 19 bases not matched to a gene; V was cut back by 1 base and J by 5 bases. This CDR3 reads CASSQARRGQDQSWNNEQFF. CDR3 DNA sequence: TGCGCCAGCAGCCAAGCCCGAAGGGGACAGGACCAGTCTTGGAACAATGAGCAGTTCTTC.

The CDR3 loop reads CASIKGQGANGYTF. CDR3 coding DNA: TGTGCCAGCATAAAAGGACAGGGGGCAAATGGCTACACCTTC. The chain recombines TRBV2 with TRBJ1-2; 11 bases are a match to TRBD1. The germline gives CDR1 SNHLY, CDR2 FYNNEI. V gave up 7 bases and J gave up 6 bases; unmatched junction bases: 7. CDR3 length: 14 residues. Combining the CDR3 with reference TRBV2 and TRBJ1-2 gives the whole variable domain EPEVTQTPSHQVTQMGQEVILRCVPISNHLYFYWYRQILGQKVEFLVSFYNNEISEKSEIFDDQFSVERPDGSNFTLKIRSTKLEDSAMYFCASIKGQGANGYTFGSGTRLTVV.

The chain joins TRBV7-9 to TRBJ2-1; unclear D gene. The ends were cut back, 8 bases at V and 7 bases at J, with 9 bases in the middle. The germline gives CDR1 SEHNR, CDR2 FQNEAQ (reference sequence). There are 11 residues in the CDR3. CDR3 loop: CASRASNEQFF. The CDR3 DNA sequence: TGTGCCAGCCGCGCTTCGAATGAGCAGTTCTTC. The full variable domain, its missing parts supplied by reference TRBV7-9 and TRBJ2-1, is DTGVSQNPRHKITKRGQNVTFRCDPISEHNRLYWYRQTLGQGPEFLTYFQNEAQLEKSRLLSDRFSAERPKGSFSTLEIQRTEQGDSAMYLCASRASNEQFFGPGTRLTVL.

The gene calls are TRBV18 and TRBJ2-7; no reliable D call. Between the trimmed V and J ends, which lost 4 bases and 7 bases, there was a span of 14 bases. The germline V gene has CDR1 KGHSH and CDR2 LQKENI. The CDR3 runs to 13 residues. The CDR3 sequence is CASSRAEVIEQYF. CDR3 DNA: TGTGCCAGCTCACGGGCAGAAGTAATAGAGCAGTACTTC.

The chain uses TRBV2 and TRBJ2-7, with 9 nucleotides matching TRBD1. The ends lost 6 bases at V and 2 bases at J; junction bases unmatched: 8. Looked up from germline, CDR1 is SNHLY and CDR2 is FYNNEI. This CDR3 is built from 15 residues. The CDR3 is CASRGYRGPPYEQYF. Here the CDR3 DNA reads TGTGCCAGCAGGGGATACAGGGGGCCCCCCTACGAGCAGTACTTC.

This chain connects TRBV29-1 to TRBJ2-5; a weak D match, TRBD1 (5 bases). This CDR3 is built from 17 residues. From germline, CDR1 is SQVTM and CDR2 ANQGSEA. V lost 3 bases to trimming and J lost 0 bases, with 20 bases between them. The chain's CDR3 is CSVDLAVGVEYQETQYF. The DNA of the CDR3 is TGCAGCGTTGACCTGGCCGTAGGGGTTGAATACCAAGAGACCCAGTACTTC.

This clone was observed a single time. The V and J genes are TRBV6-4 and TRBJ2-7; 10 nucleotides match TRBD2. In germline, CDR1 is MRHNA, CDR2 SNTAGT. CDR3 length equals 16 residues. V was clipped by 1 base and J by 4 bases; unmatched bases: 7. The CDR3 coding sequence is TGTGCCAGCAGTGACTTTGGACTAGCGGATTTGTACGAGCAGTACTTC. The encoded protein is CASSDFGLADLYEQYF.

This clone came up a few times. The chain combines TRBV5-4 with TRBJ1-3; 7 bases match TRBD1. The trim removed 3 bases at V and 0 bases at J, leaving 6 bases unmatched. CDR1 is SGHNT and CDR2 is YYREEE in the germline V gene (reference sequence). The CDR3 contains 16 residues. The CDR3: CASSSEDRSSGNTIYF. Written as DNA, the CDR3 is TGTGCCAGCAGCTCTGAGGACAGGAGCTCTGGAAACACCATATATTTT.

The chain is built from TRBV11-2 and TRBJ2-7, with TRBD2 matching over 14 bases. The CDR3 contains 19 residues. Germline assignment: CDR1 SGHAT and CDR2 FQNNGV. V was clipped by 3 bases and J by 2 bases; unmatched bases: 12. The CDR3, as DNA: TGTGCCAGCAGCTTGGTCTGGGGACTAGCGGGAGAGGGAACCTACGAGCAGTACTTC. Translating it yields CASSLVWGLAGEGTYEQYF.